The T cell receptor (beta chain) described here comes from a study of cytomegalovirus exposure and HLA in healthy donors. Study-wide context: Unique TCR beta sequences numbering approximately 120 million came from approximately 180 million T cells in an earlier analysis. Whole-study findings and limits: Prior analysis indicated that the majority of TCR beta V segments exhibited productivity approximately 90% or approximately 30% of the time. Accurate HLA-A and HLA-B prediction from TCR beta sequences was reported for most subjects.

This clone showed up just once. Its antigen is as yet unknown. Healthy bone marrow donors formed the donor group. 13 Jbeta primers and 60 Vbeta primers were used for the PCR. The repertoire was sequenced with immunoSEQ multiplex PCR; TCRdb's copy has only in-frame clones and lacks some. The profile shows some 100,000 clones, about three fifths of them singletons. The V and J ends lost 0 bases and 4 bases respectively, with 13 bases between them. The CDR3 spans 16 residues. Germline V gene data show CDR1 as LGHNA and CDR2 as YSLEER. The chain links TRBV4-3 to TRBJ1-5; D gene uncertain. The source of this sequence is a woman aged 25 to 39 in good health and CMV-seropositive. The sample was PBMCs. Written as DNA, the CDR3 is TGCGCCAGCAGCCAAGATTTGCAGTCAGGTAATCAGCCCCAGCATTTT. This translates into CASSQDLQSGNQPQHF.